The source of this T cell receptor (beta chain) is a study of type 1 regulatory T cells. About the research overall: T-allo10 is an in vitro-generated, Tr1-enriched CD4 T cell product specific for alloantigen.

There are a few counts of this clonotype. TCRdb analysed the reads with MiXCR anew, one entry per CDR3 protein. The sample contains over 90,000 distinct CDR3 sequences, roughly 28% of which appear only once. CDR1 is SGHRS, CDR2 YFSETQ, per germline. V shed 0 bases, J shed 4 bases, and the junction held 9 bases outside the gene matches. The CDR3 runs to 17 residues. Source material: CD4+ T cells, either the whole sample or a sorted fraction (not recorded which). The TCR originated in a human donor in good health. V is TRBV5-1 and J is TRBJ2-1; 8 bases are shared with TRBD2. The CDR3 spells CASSLVRAGGLYNEQFF. In DNA form, the CDR3 reads TGCGCCAGCAGCTTGGTGCGGGCGGGGGGACTGTACAATGAGCAGTTCTTC.